This TCR beta chain was captured by sequencing in a study of monozygotic twins with inflammatory bowel disease. Germline lookup yields CDR1 SGHTA and CDR2 FQGNSA. This CDR3 is 15 amino acids long. Blood was drawn at more than 2 ml per donor. General study points: IBD patients carried less diverse TCRbeta repertoires (inverse Simpson) than healthy co-twins. Especially where disease activity was present, IBD patients had fewer clonotypes in common with others than healthy twins did.

Note on this clonotype: Its cognate antigen is unknown.

TCRdb re-called the 5' RACE reads, yielding one record per CDR3 amino acid sequence without DNA. The sample data list around 150,000 distinct CDR3 sequences. The clonotype comes from a human donor with ulcerative colitis or Crohn's disease, or a healthy co-twin of an affected twin (not recorded which). The sequenced sample was blood. The rearrangement joins TRBV7-2 to TRBJ2-7; TCRdb designates TRBD1, a call that cannot be tested without DNA. This chain's CDR3 is CASSRTGGSSYEQYF.